This T cell receptor beta chain emerged from a study of blood T cells in healthy people across ages. Study context: When template switching was applied, about one barcoded beta molecule was captured per two T cells.

Together with a sample-barcoded 5' primer, a J-beta primer mix was included in a second PCR lasting about 7 to 11 cycles. The template-switch adaptor, which had 12 random nucleotides, put a tag on each cDNA molecule. TCRdb re-called the 5' RACE reads through MiXCR, storing one row per CDR3 protein. The data show around 1.5 million distinct CDR3 sequences, approximately 42% seen once. V was pared by 4 bases and J by 4 bases, with 7 bases of the junction left unmatched. In germline, CDR1 is MNHNS, CDR2 SASEGT. The CDR3 is 16 residues long. This chain joins TRBV6-1 and TRBJ2-1, with 10 bases that match TRBD1. This clonotype was obtained from a young woman in good health. Specimen: blood. The CDR3 here is CASSVHGTGVYNEQFF. DNA of the CDR3: TGTGCCAGCAGTGTACACGGGACAGGGGTTTACAATGAGCAGTTCTTC.